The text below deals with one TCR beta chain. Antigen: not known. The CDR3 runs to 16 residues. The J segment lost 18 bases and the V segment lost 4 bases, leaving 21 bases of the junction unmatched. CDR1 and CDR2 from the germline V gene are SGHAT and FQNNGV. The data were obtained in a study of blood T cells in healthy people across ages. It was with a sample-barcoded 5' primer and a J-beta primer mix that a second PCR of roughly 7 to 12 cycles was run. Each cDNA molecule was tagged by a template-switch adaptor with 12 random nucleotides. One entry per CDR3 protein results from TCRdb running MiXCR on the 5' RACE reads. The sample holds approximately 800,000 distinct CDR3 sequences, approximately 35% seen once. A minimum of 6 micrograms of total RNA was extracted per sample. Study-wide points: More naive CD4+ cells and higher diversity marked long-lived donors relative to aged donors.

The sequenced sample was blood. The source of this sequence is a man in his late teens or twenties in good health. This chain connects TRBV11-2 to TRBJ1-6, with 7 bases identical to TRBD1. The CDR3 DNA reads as TGTGCCAGCAGCTCTGTCGACAGGGCCTATAATTCACCCTCCCACTTT. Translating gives CASSSVDRAYNSPSHF.